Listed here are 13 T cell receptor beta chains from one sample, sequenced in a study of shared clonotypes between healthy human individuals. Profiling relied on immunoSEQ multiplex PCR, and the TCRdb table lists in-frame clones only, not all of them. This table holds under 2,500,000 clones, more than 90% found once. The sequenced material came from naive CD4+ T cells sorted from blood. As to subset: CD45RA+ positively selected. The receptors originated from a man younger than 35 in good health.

In nucleotides, the CDR3 is TGTGCCAGCAGTTACAGTACAGGGCCGAACTATGGCTACACCTTC. It translates to CASSYSTGPNYGYTF. The chain links TRBV6-6 to TRBJ1-2, with D maybe TRBD1 (6 bases). The V and J ends lost 2 bases and 2 bases respectively, with 12 bases between them. The germline V gene has CDR1 MNHNY and CDR2 SVGAGI (reference sequence). CDR3 length equals 15 residues.

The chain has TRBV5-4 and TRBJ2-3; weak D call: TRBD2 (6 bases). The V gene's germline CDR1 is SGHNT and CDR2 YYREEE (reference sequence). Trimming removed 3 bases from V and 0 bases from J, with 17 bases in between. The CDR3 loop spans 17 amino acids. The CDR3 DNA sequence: TGTGCCAGCAGCTCAGGAGGGCGACAGTCTAGCACAGATACGCAGTATTTT. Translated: CASSSGGRQSSTDTQYF.

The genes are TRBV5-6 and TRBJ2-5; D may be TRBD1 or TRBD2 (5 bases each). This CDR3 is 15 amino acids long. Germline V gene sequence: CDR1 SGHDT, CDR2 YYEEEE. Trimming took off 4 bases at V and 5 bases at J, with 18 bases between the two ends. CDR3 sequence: CASSRKQGEVETQYF. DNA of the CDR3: TGTGCCAGCAGCCGTAAGCAGGGAGAGGTGGAGACCCAGTACTTC. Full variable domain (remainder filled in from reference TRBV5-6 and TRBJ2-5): DAGVTQSPTHLIKTRGQQVTLRCSPKSGHDTVSWYQQALGQGPQFIFQYYEEEERQRGNFPDRFSGHQFPNYSSELNVNALLLGDSALYLCASSRKQGEVETQYFGPGTRLLVL.

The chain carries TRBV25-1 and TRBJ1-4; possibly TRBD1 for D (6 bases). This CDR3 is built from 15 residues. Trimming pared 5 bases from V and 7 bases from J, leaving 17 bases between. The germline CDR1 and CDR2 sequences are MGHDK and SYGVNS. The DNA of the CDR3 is TGTGCCAGCAGTCTCCTAGGGGGAGCGGGTGAAAAACTGTTTTTT. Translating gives CASSLLGGAGEKLFF.

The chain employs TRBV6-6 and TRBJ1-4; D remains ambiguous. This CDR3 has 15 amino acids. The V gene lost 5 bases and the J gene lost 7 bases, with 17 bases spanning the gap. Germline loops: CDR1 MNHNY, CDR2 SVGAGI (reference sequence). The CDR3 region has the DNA TGTGCCAGCAGTGCATCAGGCCCGGCCCTTGAAAAACTGTTTTTT. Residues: CASSASGPALEKLFF.

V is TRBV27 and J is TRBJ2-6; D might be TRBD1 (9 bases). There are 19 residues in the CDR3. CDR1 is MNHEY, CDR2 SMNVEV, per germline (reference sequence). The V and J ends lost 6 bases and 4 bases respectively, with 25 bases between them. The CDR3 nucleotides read TGTGCCAGCAGATACCTGCGGGGGGACAGGGTCGTGGGGGCCAACGTCCTGACTTTC. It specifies CASRYLRGDRVVGANVLTF.

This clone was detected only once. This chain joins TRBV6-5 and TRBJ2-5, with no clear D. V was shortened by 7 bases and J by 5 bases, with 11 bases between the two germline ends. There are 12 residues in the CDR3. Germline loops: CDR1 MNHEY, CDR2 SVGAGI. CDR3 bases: TGTGCCAGCACCTCGGACGCGGAGACCCAGTACTTC. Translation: CASTSDAETQYF.

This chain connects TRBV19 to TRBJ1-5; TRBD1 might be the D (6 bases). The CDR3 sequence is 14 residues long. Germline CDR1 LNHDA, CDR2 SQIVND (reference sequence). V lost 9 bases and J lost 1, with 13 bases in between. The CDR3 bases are TGTGCCAGCGCCGGGACAACCAGCAATCAGCCCCAGCATTTT. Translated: CASAGTTSNQPQHF.

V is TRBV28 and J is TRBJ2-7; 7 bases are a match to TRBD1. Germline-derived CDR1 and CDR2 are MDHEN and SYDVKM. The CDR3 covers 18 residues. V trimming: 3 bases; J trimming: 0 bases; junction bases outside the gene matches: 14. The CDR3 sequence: CASSFGFGFGTASYEQYF. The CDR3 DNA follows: TGTGCCAGCAGTTTCGGATTCGGGTTCGGGACAGCCTCCTACGAGCAGTACTTC.

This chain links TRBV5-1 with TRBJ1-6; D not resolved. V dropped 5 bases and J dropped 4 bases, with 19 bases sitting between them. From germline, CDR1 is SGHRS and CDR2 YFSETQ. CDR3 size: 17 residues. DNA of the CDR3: TGCGCCAGCAGTTACGAGGACTTTACTCCTTATAATTCACCCCTCCACTTT. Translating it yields CASSYEDFTPYNSPLHF.

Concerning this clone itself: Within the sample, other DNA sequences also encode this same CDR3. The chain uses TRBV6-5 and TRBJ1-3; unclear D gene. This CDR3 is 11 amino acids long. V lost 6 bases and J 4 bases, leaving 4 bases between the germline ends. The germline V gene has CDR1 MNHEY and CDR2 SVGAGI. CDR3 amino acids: CASSRGNTIYF. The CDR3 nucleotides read TGTGCCAGCAGCAGAGGAAACACCATATATTTT.

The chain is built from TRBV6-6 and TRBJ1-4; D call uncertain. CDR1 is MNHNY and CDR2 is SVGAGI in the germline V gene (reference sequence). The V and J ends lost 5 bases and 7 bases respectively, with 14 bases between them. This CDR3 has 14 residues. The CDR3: CASSQGGRFEKLFF. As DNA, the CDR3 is TGTGCCAGCAGTCAAGGCGGAAGATTTGAAAAACTGTTTTTT.

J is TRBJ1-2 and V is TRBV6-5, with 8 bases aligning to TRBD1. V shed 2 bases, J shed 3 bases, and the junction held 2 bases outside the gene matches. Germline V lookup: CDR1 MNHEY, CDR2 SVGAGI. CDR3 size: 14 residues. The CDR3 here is CASSYGTGYYGYTF. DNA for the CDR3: TGTGCCAGCAGTTACGGGACAGGCTACTATGGCTACACCTTC.